This T cell receptor beta chain was sequenced in a study of blood T cell repertoires in COVID-19. Overall study context: The origin of the acute and convalescent COVID-19 samples was the United States, Italy and Spain. Sources were T cells, B-cell-depleted T cells, or PBMCs; the material itself was cDNA or gDNA.

This CDR3 is 9 amino acids long. Per the germline V gene, CDR1 is SGHVS and CDR2 is FQNEAQ. V gave up 11 bases and J gave up 6 bases, with 6 bases separating them. As originally analysed: The assay estimated nucleated cells by amplifying reference gene primers. Repertoires were generated with immunoSEQ multiplex PCR, while TCRdb's copy carries only in-frame clones and drops some. D and trimming come from the DNA, and the V and J calls and clone size come from that table. The table includes over 25,000 clones, 90% detected once. Sequences were obtained from peripheral blood. This TCR was sampled from a woman aged 55-69 years with active COVID-19. The V gene is TRBV7-8, the J gene TRBJ2-3; perhaps TRBD1 as D (5 bases). CDR3 in amino acids: CASGDTQYF. The CDR3 DNA is TGTGCCTCAGGGGATACGCAGTATTTT.